The rows below give T cell receptor beta chains drawn from one sample of a study of metastatic and nonmetastatic thyroid tumors. TCRdb re-called the PCR reads with MiXCR. This sample yields about 20,000 clones, of which approximately 10% are seen a single time; approximately 8.1% belongs to the top ten. Sequenced: blood. Receptors were obtained from a female donor with papillary thyroid cancer or a benign thyroid nodule (not recorded which). Some clones in this sample may be carry-over from other donors' samples. Each CDR3 is given without its conserved first and last residue. The D gene is left open where the match is weak. Size is omitted from some rows. Given values are once, few, many or a class for expanded clones.

>TRBJ2-3|14|many|TRBD1|TRBV2
ASSEAMGQGTDTQY
>TRBJ2-7|15|many|.|TRBV5-4
ASSLVPGAGGTHEQY
>TRBJ2-2|13|many|TRBD2|TRBV20-1
SARSGGMGTGELF
>TRBJ2-7|11|many|.|TRBV19
ASSPDLSYEQY
>TRBJ2-4|13|few|.|TRBV2
ASSEALGGADIQY
>TRBJ1-5|12|many|TRBD1|TRBV4-3
ASSQDRGRQPQH
>TRBJ2-2|11|many|.|TRBV3-1
ASSPQGTGELF
>TRBJ1-1|13|many|.|TRBV5-1
ASSPHEGGNTEAF
>TRBJ2-1|12|few|.|TRBV18
ASSPPGAREEQF
>TRBJ2-1|11|many|TRBD1|TRBV20-1
SVSPGTGNEQF
>TRBJ2-1|13|many|TRBD2|TRBV9
ASSVGLAVYNEQF
>TRBJ2-1|11|many|TRBD2|TRBV29-1
SAASGVHNEQF
>TRBJ2-5|11|medium-sized|.|TRBV6-1
ASSEKEAAAQY
>TRBJ2-6|14|medium-sized|.|TRBV28
ASSLGGLSGANVLT
>TRBJ2-1|10|many|TRBD2|TRBV5-6
ASSWGGNEQF
>TRBJ1-3|14|few|.|TRBV6-6
ASSYGGNRAGNTIY
>TRBJ2-5|12|medium-sized|.|TRBV6-2/TRBV6-3
ASMQELTGGTQY
>TRBJ1-1|12|many|.|TRBV4-3
ASSQGTANTEAF
>TRBJ1-3|14|many|.|TRBV5-6
ASSLEGFLSGNTIY
>TRBJ2-1|11|few|.|TRBV29-1
SVERTDYNEQF
>TRBJ2-1|11|medium-sized|.|TRBV27
ASNATRPIEQF
>TRBJ2-1|12|many|TRBD2|TRBV10-2
ASSPAEASGGEF
>TRBJ2-2|11|.|.|TRBV7-2
ASSLSQTGELF
>TRBJ2-6|11|many|.|TRBV7-6
ASSLIPGDVLT
>TRBJ2-1|15|medium-sized|TRBD2|TRBV10-1
ASSGFAGVGFGDEQF
>TRBJ1-5|13|few|TRBD1|TRBV5-6
ASSFTGALHQPQH
>TRBJ2-2|15|many|.|TRBV5-1
ASSSWRSPGNTGELF
>TRBJ1-5|13|many|.|TRBV19
ASSSSGVSNQPQH
>TRBJ1-3|11|many|.|TRBV7-2
ASSHEAGNTIY
>TRBJ2-2|15|medium-sized|.|TRBV6-5
ASSYIVDTLNTGELF
>TRBJ2-1|14|many|.|TRBV7-8
ASSFGQGWTYNEQF
>TRBJ2-3|13|many|TRBD1|TRBV10-1
ASSQPGQEGDTQY
>TRBJ2-5|11|many|.|TRBV10-3
AISGAEGETQY
>TRBJ1-5|10|few|.|TRBV30
ALRQGAQPQH
>TRBJ2-5|11|few|.|TRBV20-1
SASFSGRETQY
>TRBJ1-5|13|many|.|TRBV4-2
ASSQDGRGQSTQH
>TRBJ2-1|10|medium-sized|.|TRBV27
ASAGDYNEQF
>TRBJ1-1|14|many|.|TRBV12-3/TRBV12-4
ASTLNQVWEKGEAF